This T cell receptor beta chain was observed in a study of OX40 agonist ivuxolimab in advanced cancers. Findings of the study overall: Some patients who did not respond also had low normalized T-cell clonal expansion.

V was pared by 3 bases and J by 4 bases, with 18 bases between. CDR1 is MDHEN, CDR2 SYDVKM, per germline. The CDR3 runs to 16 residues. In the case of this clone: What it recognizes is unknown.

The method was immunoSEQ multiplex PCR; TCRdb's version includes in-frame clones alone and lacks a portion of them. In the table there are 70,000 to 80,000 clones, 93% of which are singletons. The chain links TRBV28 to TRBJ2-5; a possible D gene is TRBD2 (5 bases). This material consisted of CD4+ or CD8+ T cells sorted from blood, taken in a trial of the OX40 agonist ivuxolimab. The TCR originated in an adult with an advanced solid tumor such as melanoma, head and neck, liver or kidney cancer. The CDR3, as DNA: TGTGCCAGCAGTTTTCCGGTGGGCCGGGGTCGAGAGACCCAGTACTTC. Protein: CASSFPVGRGRETQYF.